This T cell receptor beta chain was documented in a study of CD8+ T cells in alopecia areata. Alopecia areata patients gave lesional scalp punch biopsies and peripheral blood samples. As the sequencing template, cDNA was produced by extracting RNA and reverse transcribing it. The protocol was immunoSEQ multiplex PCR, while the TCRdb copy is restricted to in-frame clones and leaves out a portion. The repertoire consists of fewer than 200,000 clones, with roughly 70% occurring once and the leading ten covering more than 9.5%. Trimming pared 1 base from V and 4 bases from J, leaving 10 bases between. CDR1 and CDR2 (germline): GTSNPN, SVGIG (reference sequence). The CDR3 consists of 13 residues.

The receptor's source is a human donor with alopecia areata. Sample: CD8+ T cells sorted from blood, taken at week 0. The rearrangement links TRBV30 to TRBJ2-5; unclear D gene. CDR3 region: CAWSGRVGETQYF. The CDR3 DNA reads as TGTGCCTGGAGTGGTCGGGTCGGAGAGACCCAGTACTTC.